This TCR beta chain was profiled in a study of shared clonotypes between healthy human individuals. General observations from the study: It was anticipated that sequencing depth would influence how many clonotypes donors shared. When compared with the clonotypes that were shared by all four sorted-subset donors, the non-shared clonotypes turned out to have lower generation probabilities.

Comments on this clone: Antigen specificity is unknown.

V gave up 0 bases and J gave up 6 bases; unmatched junction bases: 7. There are 15 residues in the CDR3. From germline, CDR1 is SGHDT and CDR2 YYEEEE. Assay used: immunoSEQ multiplex PCR; TCRdb lists only in-frame clones, some missing. This table holds about 2.1 million clones, roughly 91% found once. The naive CD8 subset, CD45RO-negative cells positively selected for CCR7, excluded terminally differentiated effector memory CD45RA+ cells. The sequence came from a man younger than 30 in good health. Some clones in this sample may be carry-over from other donors' samples. Specimen: naive CD8+ T cells from PBMCs. V is TRBV5-6 and J is TRBJ1-2; 8 nucleotides line up with TRBD1. The CDR3 DNA is TGTGCCAGCAGCTTGGGGCAGGGGGCGGTCAATGGCTACACCTTC. Translated: CASSLGQGAVNGYTF.